What follows describes a single TCR beta chain. The sample holds one count of this clone. Which antigen it targets is not known. No clone much larger than this one lies a single base away; base qualities are absent. Other DNA sequences in this specimen translate into the identical CDR3. The sample's treatment or condition label, in plain terms: about 20 received Ad26.COV2.S at low or high dose, single or two shots; roughly five received placebo; per-sample allocation not given. For vaccine and placebo recipients, the sequenced repertoires came from samples collected on day 63 after the first injection. In Cohort 1b, fewer than 30 adults aged 18-55 years were enrolled at a single site in Boston, USA, between 29 July and 7 August 2020. Ad26.COV2.S consisted of a replication-incompetent adenovirus type 26 vector by which a prefusion-stabilized SARS-CoV-2 spike protein from the original Wuhan strain was expressed.

Relative to germline, V is missing 1 base and J is missing 1 base, with 1 base of the junction outside any gene match. In the germline V gene (reference sequence), CDR1 corresponds to SEHNR and CDR2 to FQNEAQ. From cysteine to phenylalanine, the CDR3 is 15 amino acids long. Just the 45-base CDR3 DNA is kept, in frame starting at base 1. The sample comes from a study of Ad26.COV2.S vaccination and SARS-CoV-2 variants (TCRdb year 2021). Describing the broader study: Vaccine-arm donors were drawn from COV1001, a multicentre, randomized, double-blind, placebo-controlled phase I-IIa trial of Ad26.COV2.S in healthy adults. Dosing of Ad26.COV2.S was intramuscular, at either 5x10^10 or 1x10^11 viral particles, delivered as one shot or as two shots spaced 56 days apart. Investigators remained blinded to trial group allocation during experiments and outcome assessment. TCRbeta repertoire sequencing was used to assess the specificity and breadth of SARS-CoV-2-reactive T cell receptors after Ad26.COV2.S vaccination. A total of around 32 samples were included in the TCR-sequenced set, comprising roughly 19 Ad26.COV2.S vaccine recipients, 5 placebo recipients and 8 SARS-CoV-2 convalescent individuals. Trial participants were randomized into five groups of five, in which low-dose or high-dose Ad26.COV2.S was given once or twice, or placebo was given on both occasions.

TCRbeta CDR3 regions were sequenced with the immunoSEQ Assay. After extraction, genomic DNA underwent amplification by bias-controlled multiplex PCR, followed by high-throughput sequencing. In the source study's methods: To quantify the absolute abundance of each unique TCRbeta CDR3 region, sequences were collapsed and filtered. Usable DNA was measured by amplifying reference genes present in all nucleated cells, and TCRbeta template counts were normalized to that usable DNA to estimate T cell fraction. Repertoire TCRs were annotated as SARS-CoV-2-specific by exact matching of V gene, CDR3 amino acid sequence and J gene to a known reactive TCR set. The reference SARS-CoV-2 TCR set came from MIRA and was filtered for enrichment in COVID-19-positive ImmuneCODE repertoires, removing public or cross-reactive TCRs. Drawing on the MIRA antigens, annotated TCRs were analysed further at the level of specific ORF or position within ORF. Breadth was defined as annotated unique rearrangements over total unique productive rearrangements; depth was the summed frequency of those rearrangements. TCR breadth was compared between groups using two-sided Wilcoxon rank-sum tests. As stored in TCRdb, this immuneACCESS dataset retains in-frame rearrangements with V and J assigned. A fraction of the clones does not appear; measured against another copy, unresolved V genes explain less than half of the discrepancy, and the remainder lacks a known reason. The DNA was the basis for D and trimming; V, J and clone size are from that table. The sample table holds 350,000 to 400,000 clones, of which approximately 90% were seen once. The ten largest clones add up to 3.5% of the sample.

Overall results and qualifications from the work: Vaccine and placebo recipients had similar non-spike TCR breadth, a finding consistent with the vaccine containing only spike. After vaccination, substantial breadth of spike-specific CD8+ and CD4+ T cell responses was reported. Higher spike-specific TCR breadth was observed in Ad26.COV2.S recipients than in placebo recipients (P = 0.0014). The study was not powered for comparison of responses between vaccine doses or regimens. The authors noted that the TCR breadth and depth analyses may have underestimated total T cell responses.

The V gene is TRBV7-9 and the J gene is TRBJ1-3, and TRBD1 aligns with 7 junction nucleotides. The TCR originated in a person between 18 and 65 years old who received the Ad26.COV2.S COVID-19 vaccine or a placebo. Sequencing used peripheral blood, obtained in a trial of Ad26.COV2.S vaccine versus placebo. The nucleotides are TGTGCCAGCAGCTTAGACAGGGGATCTGGAAACACCATATATTTT. Translated, it gives CASSLDRGSGNTIYF.